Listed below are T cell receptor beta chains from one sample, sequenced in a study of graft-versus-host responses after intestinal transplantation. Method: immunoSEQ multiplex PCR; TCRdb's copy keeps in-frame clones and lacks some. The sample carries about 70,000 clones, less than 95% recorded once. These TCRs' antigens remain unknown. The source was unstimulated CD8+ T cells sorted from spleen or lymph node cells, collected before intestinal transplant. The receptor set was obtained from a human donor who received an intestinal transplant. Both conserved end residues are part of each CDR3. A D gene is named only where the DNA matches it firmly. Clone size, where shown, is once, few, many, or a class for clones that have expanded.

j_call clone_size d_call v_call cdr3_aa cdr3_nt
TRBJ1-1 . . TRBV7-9 CASSFRDMASMNTEAFF TGTGCCAGCAGCTTCCGGGACATGGCATCCATGAACACTGAAGCTTTCTTT
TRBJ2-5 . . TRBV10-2 CASTEVVGQETQYF TGCGCCAGCACGGAGGTCGTAGGGCAAGAGACCCAGTACTTC
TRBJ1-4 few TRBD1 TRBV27 CASSPTGGADNEKLFF TGTGCCAGCAGTCCAACAGGGGGCGCGGACAATGAAAAACTGTTTTTT
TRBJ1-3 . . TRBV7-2 CASSLVVSGNSGNTIYF TGTGCCAGCAGCTTAGTAGTCAGCGGCAACTCTGGAAACACCATATATTTT
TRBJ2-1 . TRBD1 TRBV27 CASSPQSPRDSSYNEQFF TGTGCCAGCAGTCCTCAAAGCCCCAGGGACAGTTCCTACAATGAGCAGTTCTTC
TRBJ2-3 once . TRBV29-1 CSVDLVGGQDTQYF TGCAGCGTTGATTTGGTGGGGGGGCAAGATACGCAGTATTTT
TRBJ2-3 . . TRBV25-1 CASSESPGFTDTQYF TGTGCCAGCAGTGAATCCCCAGGATTCACAGATACGCAGTATTTT
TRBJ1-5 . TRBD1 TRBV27 CASSRQGDQPQHF TGTGCCAGCAGCCGACAGGGTGATCAGCCCCAGCATTTT
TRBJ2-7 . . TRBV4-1 CASSQDAGSYEQYF TGCGCCAGCAGCCAAGATGCGGGGTCCTACGAGCAGTACTTC
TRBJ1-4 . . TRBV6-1 CASSEPPGEKLFF TGTGCCAGCAGTGAACCACCGGGGGAAAAACTGTTTTTT
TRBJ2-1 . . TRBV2 CASSEEPPLSSSYNEQFF TGTGCCAGCAGTGAAGAACCCCCCTTATCGAGCTCCTACAATGAGCAGTTCTTC
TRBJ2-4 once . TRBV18 CASSFQGYQAKNIQYF TGTGCCAGCTCATTTCAGGGTTATCAAGCCAAAAACATTCAGTACTTC
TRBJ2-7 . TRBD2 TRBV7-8 CASSSLRRGSEQYF TGTGCCAGCAGCTCCCTTCGGCGGGGGAGCGAGCAGTACTTC
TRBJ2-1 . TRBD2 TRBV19 CASSTGLAGLNEQFF TGTGCCAGTAGTACTGGACTAGCGGGGCTTAATGAGCAGTTCTTC
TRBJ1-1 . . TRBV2 CGSAGEPEAFF TGTGGGTCCGCGGGGGAACCTGAAGCTTTCTTT
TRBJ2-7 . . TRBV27 CASSLLAGGFVYEQYF TGTGCCAGCAGTTTATTGGCAGGTGGATTCGTTTACGAGCAGTACTTC
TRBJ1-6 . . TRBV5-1 CASSLKTGTSPLHF TGCGCCAGCAGCCTAAAAACAGGGACTTCACCCCTCCACTTT
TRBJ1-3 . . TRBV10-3 CAISEAGESGNTIYF TGTGCCATCAGTGAGGCGGGGGAATCTGGAAACACCATATATTTT
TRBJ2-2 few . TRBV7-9 CASSPSEDGELFF TGTGCCAGCAGCCCCTCAGAGGACGGGGAGCTGTTTTTT
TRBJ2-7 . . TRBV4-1 CASSQSGGDEQYF TGCGCCAGCAGCCAAAGCGGTGGTGACGAGCAGTACTTC
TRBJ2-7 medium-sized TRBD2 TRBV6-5 CASSPGTSFYEQYF TGTGCCAGCAGCCCCGGGACTAGCTTCTACGAGCAGTACTTC
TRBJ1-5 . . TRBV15 CATSRHGNSNQPQHF TGTGCCACCAGCAGACACGGGAATAGCAATCAGCCCCAGCATTTT
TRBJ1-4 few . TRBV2 CASSESQGNEKLFF TGTGCCAGCAGTGAGTCCCAGGGTAATGAAAAACTGTTTTTT
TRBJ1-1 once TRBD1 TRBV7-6 CASNEGGTGTEAFF TGTGCCAGCAACGAGGGGGGGACAGGCACTGAAGCTTTCTTT
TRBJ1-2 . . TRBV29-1 CSADWGYGYTF TGCAGCGCGGACTGGGGCTATGGCTACACCTTC
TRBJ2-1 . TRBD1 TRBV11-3 CASSPTRQGAYNEQFF TGTGCCAGCAGCCCAACCCGACAGGGAGCCTACAATGAGCAGTTCTTC
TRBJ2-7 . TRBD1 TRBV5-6 CASSEGQGSFYEQYF TGTGCCAGCAGCGAAGGACAGGGCTCCTTTTACGAGCAGTACTTC
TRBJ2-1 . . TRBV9 CASSVMSSGDEQFF TGTGCCAGCAGCGTAATGTCTTCAGGGGATGAGCAGTTCTTC
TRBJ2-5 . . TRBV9 CASSAALTGGREETQYF TGTGCCAGCAGCGCAGCCCTTACCGGGGGGCGGGAAGAGACCCAGTACTTC